The 23 T cell receptor beta chains presented below share a single source sample, sequenced in a study of blood T cell repertoires in COVID-19. Libraries were prepared by immunoSEQ multiplex PCR; TCRdb keeps only in-frame clonotypes and omits some of them. The sample consists of around 220,000 clones, about nine tenths of them appearing once. Sequencing was carried out using PBMCs or T cells enriched from blood (not recorded which). The receptors originated from a woman in her twenties or thirties with acute COVID-19.

The rearrangement joins TRBV28 to TRBJ1-2, with 8 bases that match TRBD1. Germline CDR1 reads MDHEN; CDR2 reads SYDVKM. CDR3 length: 15 amino acids. The V gene end was trimmed by 2 bases and the J gene end by 2 bases; junction bases not matched to a gene: 4. CDR3 coding DNA: TGTGCCAGCAGTTTAAGTAGGGACAGGAACTATGGCTACACCTTC. Protein: CASSLSRDRNYGYTF.

The chain joins TRBV5-6 to TRBJ1-1, with a weak D call TRBD1 (5 bases). Per the germline V gene, CDR1 is SGHDT and CDR2 is YYEEEE. This CDR3 is built from 12 residues. V lost 1 base, J lost 11 bases, and 12 bases lay in between. The CDR3 DNA reads TGTGCCAGCAGCTTGAACAGGATTGAGGCTTTCTTT. Translating it yields CASSLNRIEAFF.

The chain joins TRBV5-8 to TRBJ2-3; TRBD2 matches 8 bases. Germline assignment: CDR1 SGHTS and CDR2 YDEGEE. The CDR3 loop spans 18 amino acids. Trimming took 2 bases from V and 6 from J; bases not matched to a gene: 17. CDR3 residues: CASSLIRGGARVGDTQYF. The CDR3 region has the DNA TGTGCCAGCAGCTTAATTCGGGGGGGAGCCCGAGTTGGGGATACGCAGTATTTT.

V gene TRBV2 combines with J gene TRBJ2-7, with 10 positions matching TRBD1. There are 12 residues in the CDR3. Germline trimming cut 8 bases from V and 5 bases from J; bases unmatched to any gene: 3. Germline-derived CDR1 and CDR2 are SNHLY and FYNNEI. The DNA for the CDR3 is TGTGCCAGCCAGGGGACAGGGGACGAGCAGTACTTC. It specifies CASQGTGDEQYF.

The chain joins TRBV2 to TRBJ2-5, with D possibly matching TRBD1 (5 bases). Trimming stripped 8 bases from V and 2 bases from J, with 15 bases between. This CDR3 comprises 14 residues. CDR1 is SNHLY, CDR2 FYNNEI, per germline. This CDR3 is CASGAWARQETQYF. CDR3 DNA sequence: TGTGCCAGCGGGGCGTGGGCCAGGCAAGAGACCCAGTACTTC.

The V call is TRBV28, the J call TRBJ2-7, with D perhaps matching TRBD1 (5 bases). Germline values: CDR1 MDHEN, CDR2 SYDVKM. The CDR3 has 16 residues. Trimming removed 10 bases from V and 2 bases from J, with 24 bases in between. DNA of the CDR3: TGTGCCACGCAAGAACCTGGGCAGGGTGCCGCCTACGAGCAGTACTTC. It is translated as CATQEPGQGAAYEQYF.

The V call is TRBV5-1, the J call TRBJ1-5; D gene unclear. Germline V gene data show CDR1 as SGHRS and CDR2 as YFSETQ. This CDR3 region has 13 residues. Trimming took off 1 base at V and 5 bases at J, with 7 bases between the two ends. The CDR3 DNA reads TGCGCCAGCAGCTTGTCCCCGGATCAGCCCCAGCATTTT. Its protein product is CASSLSPDQPQHF.

V is TRBV10-3 and J is TRBJ2-7, with TRBD1 matching 7 bases. V lost 7 bases, J lost 2 bases, and 8 bases stayed unmatched. The CDR3 has 14 residues. The germline V gene has CDR1 ENHRY and CDR2 SYGVKD. The CDR3 spells CAITRDRTTYEQYF. The CDR3 DNA reads as TGTGCCATCACCCGGGACAGAACCACCTACGAGCAGTACTTC.

This sequence joins TRBV19 and TRBJ1-4; 7 bases are shared with TRBD1. The CDR3 is 13 amino acids. Germline V lookup: CDR1 LNHDA, CDR2 SQIVND (reference sequence). V dropped 9 bases and J dropped 5; count of bases not matched to a gene: 6. Here the CDR3 reads CASTGTENEKLFF. For the CDR3, the DNA is TGTGCCAGCACCGGGACAGAGAATGAAAAACTGTTTTTT.

As DNA, the CDR3 is TGCGCCAGCAGTGAGTGGGGAGCAGCTGGCGGTGACATTCAGTACTTC. Translating gives CASSEWGAAGGDIQYF. The chain has TRBV10-2 and TRBJ2-4, with a weak D call TRBD2 (5 bases). The CDR3 extends over 16 amino acids. Germline CDR1 WSHSY, CDR2 SAAADI. The germline V and J ends were trimmed by 1 base and 8 bases, with 18 bases remaining between them.

The chain joins TRBV28 to TRBJ1-2; 8 bases map to TRBD1. Losses at the gene ends were 6 bases for V and 4 bases for J; bases not matched to a gene: 7. The CDR3 length is 14 residues. In germline, CDR1 is MDHEN, CDR2 SYDVKM. The CDR3: CASSNPDRGYGYTF. The CDR3 DNA reads TGTGCCAGCAGCAACCCCGACAGGGGCTATGGCTACACCTTC.

The chain employs TRBV11-2 and TRBJ2-5; 12 nucleotides agree with TRBD2. Germline-derived CDR1 and CDR2 are SGHAT and FQNNGV. V lost 4 bases to trimming and J lost 4 bases; unmatched junction nucleotides: 7. This CDR3 is built from 16 residues. CDR3 in amino acids: CASSSGLAGMGETQYF. In DNA, the CDR3 is TGTGCCAGCAGCTCTGGACTAGCGGGAATGGGAGAGACCCAGTACTTC.

This sequence joins TRBV6-2 or TRBV6-3 and TRBJ1-6, with TRBD1 matching over 11 bases. The germline gives CDR1 MNHEY, CDR2 SVGEGT. V was clipped by 0 bases and J by 10 bases; unmatched bases: 11. There are 18 residues in the CDR3. CDR3 bases: TGTGCCAGCAGTTACTCGAAGGACAGGGGGCTTTCTTCATCACCCCTCCACTTT. This gives the protein CASSYSKDRGLSSSPLHF.

The CDR3 DNA follows: TGTGCCAGCTCACCGGCTAGCGGGGGGTACAATGAGCAGTTCTTC. Protein sequence: CASSPASGGYNEQFF. The V gene is TRBV18, the J gene TRBJ2-1; TRBD2 matches 11 bases. V shed 3 bases and J 4 bases; nucleotides not matched to a gene: 2. The CDR3 is 15 amino acids. The V gene's germline CDR1 is KGHSH and CDR2 LQKENI.

This clone was detected only once. This chain uses TRBV19 with TRBJ1-2; D not certain. The V and J ends lost 1 base and 4 bases respectively, with 10 bases between them. The germline V gene has CDR1 LNHDA and CDR2 SQIVND (reference sequence). The CDR3 is 14 residues long. CDR3 DNA sequence: TGTGCCAGTAGTATAGCTCAGCGCTTCTATGGCTACACCTTC. Translation: CASSIAQRFYGYTF.

In DNA, the CDR3 is TGTGCCTGGGGGGGACAGGGGCAATCAAACACCATATATTTT. Translated, it gives CAWGGQGQSNTIYF. The J gene is TRBJ1-3, the V gene TRBV30, with 10 bases that match TRBD1. The V segment lost 5 bases and the J segment 6 bases; nucleotides outside the gene matches: 7. The germline V gene encodes CDR1 GTSNPN and CDR2 SVGIG (reference sequence). CDR3 length equals 14 residues.

This clone was counted a single time. The chain recombines TRBV7-9 with TRBJ1-6; TRBD1 matches at 9 bases. The CDR3 contains 15 residues. With 4 bases clipped from V and 7 bases from J, the junction kept 5 bases outside the gene matches. In germline, CDR1 is SEHNR, CDR2 FQNEAQ (reference sequence). CDR3 sequence (DNA): TGTGCCAGCAGCTGGGGACAGGGTTTGAATTCACCCCTCCACTTT. This translates into CASSWGQGLNSPLHF.

The CDR3 DNA reads as TGCGCCAGCAGCGGGACTAGCGGGGGGGTCAACACCGGGGAGCTGTTTTTT. Amino acids: CASSGTSGGVNTGELFF. V gene TRBV4-1 combines with J gene TRBJ2-2, with 16 bases identical to TRBD2. The CDR3 is 17 amino acids. Per the germline V gene, CDR1 is MGHRA and CDR2 is YSYEKL. V gave up 5 bases and J gave up 2 bases; unmatched junction bases: 2.

This clone has a single count. The chain joins TRBV28 to TRBJ1-1; D is ambiguous. The CDR3 sequence is 14 residues long. Trimming took off 7 bases at V and 5 bases at J, with 17 bases between the two ends. The germline V gene has CDR1 MDHEN and CDR2 SYDVKM. This chain's CDR3 is CASTPAVVTTEAFF. The CDR3 bases are TGTGCCAGCACCCCGGCGGTGGTAACGACTGAAGCTTTCTTT.

In this sample, this clone turned up once. J is TRBJ1-1 and V is TRBV18, with D hard to call. Trimming took 2 bases from V and 7 from J, leaving 11 bases between them. This CDR3 spans 13 amino acids. From germline, CDR1 is KGHSH and CDR2 LQKENI. The CDR3 spells CASSPTEQVEAFF. The CDR3 nucleotides read TGTGCCAGCTCACCAACCGAGCAGGTTGAAGCTTTCTTT.

The CDR3 sequence: CASSSQPFGGVTEAFF. CDR3 bases: TGTGCCAGCAGCTCGCAACCTTTCGGGGGAGTCACTGAAGCTTTCTTT. V is TRBV7-9 and J is TRBJ1-1; TRBD1 might be the D (5 bases). The CDR3 spans 16 residues. Germline values: CDR1 SEHNR, CDR2 FQNEAQ (reference sequence). V was pared by 4 bases and J by 4 bases, with 19 bases between.

CDR3 in DNA: TGTGCCAGTAGTATAGAGGGACACTCCTACAATGAGCAGTTCTTC. Its translation: CASSIEGHSYNEQFF. This chain uses TRBV19 with TRBJ2-1; D possibly corresponds to TRBD1 (6 bases). CDR1 and CDR2 from the germline V gene are LNHDA and SQIVND (reference sequence). The CDR3 spans 15 residues. Trimming removed 0 bases from V and 0 bases from J, with 6 bases in between.

This sequence joins TRBV28 and TRBJ2-5, with TRBD2 matching 9 bases. Germline CDR1 MDHEN, CDR2 SYDVKM. The CDR3 is made up of 17 amino acids. V was clipped by 3 bases and J by 5 bases; unmatched bases: 13. CDR3 sequence reads: CASSFGNGGGAIETQYF. CDR3 nucleotides: TGTGCCAGCAGTTTCGGTAATGGCGGGGGGGCGATCGAGACCCAGTACTTC.